The 6 T cell receptor beta chains reported below all come from one sample, sequenced in a study of blood T cell repertoires in COVID-19. Assay used: immunoSEQ multiplex PCR; TCRdb lists only in-frame clones, some missing. The table lists about 380,000 clones, 88% of them singletons, with less than 1.5% in the top ten. The source material was PBMCs or T cells enriched from blood (not recorded which). These receptor sequences come from a woman between 18 and 30 years old who had recovered from COVID-19.

V is TRBV10-1 and J is TRBJ2-3, with 8 bases that match TRBD1. This CDR3 contains 18 residues. Germline V gives CDR1 WNHNN, CDR2 SYGVQD (reference sequence). With V trimmed by 5 bases and J by 2 bases, 15 bases remained unmatched. The CDR3 protein is CASSPRTGTAALTDTQYF. In nucleotides, the CDR3 is TGCGCCAGCAGTCCAAGGACAGGGACCGCCGCACTCACAGATACGCAGTATTTT.

This clone was detected a few times. The chain joins TRBV2 to TRBJ1-3; 7 bases are a match to TRBD1. V shed 3 bases and J 0 bases; nucleotides not matched to a gene: 5. The CDR3 has 16 amino acids. In germline, CDR1 is SNHLY, CDR2 FYNNEI. The CDR3 region is CASSDRQGYSGNTIYF. CDR3 DNA sequence: TGTGCCAGCAGTGACCGACAGGGATACTCTGGAAACACCATATATTTT.

About this clone itself: Other DNA sequences of this sample code for an identical CDR3. The rearrangement joins TRBV29-1 to TRBJ1-2, with 9 bases lining up with TRBD1. With 4 bases clipped from V and 7 bases from J, the junction kept 4 bases outside the gene matches. Germline values: CDR1 SQVTM, CDR2 ANQGSEA. The CDR3 loop spans 12 amino acids. This chain's CDR3 is CSVGQGVSGYTF. The CDR3 coding sequence is TGCAGCGTTGGACAGGGGGTTTCTGGCTACACCTTC. Full variable domain (missing parts from reference TRBV29-1 and TRBJ1-2): SAVISQKPSRDICQRGTSLTIQCQVDSQVTMMFWYRQQPGQSLTLIATANQGSEATYESGFVIDKFPISRPNLTFSTLTVSNMSPEDSSIYLCSVGQGVSGYTFGSGTRLTVV.

The chain uses TRBV7-2 and TRBJ2-3; a possible D gene is TRBD2 (5 bases). CDR1 and CDR2 (germline): SGHTA, FQGNSA. Trimming removed 1 base from V and 0 bases from J, with 8 bases in between. This CDR3 comprises 15 residues. For the CDR3, the DNA is TGTGCCAGCAGCTTAGAAGCGGATAGCACAGATACGCAGTATTTT. Residues: CASSLEADSTDTQYF.

The chain is built from TRBV7-9 and TRBJ1-1; D is perhaps TRBD1 (6 bases). With 1 base removed from V and 7 bases from J, the gap between germline ends came to 19 bases. Germline V gene sequence: CDR1 SEHNR, CDR2 FQNEAQ (reference sequence). This CDR3 is 16 amino acids long. The DNA of the CDR3 is TGTGCCAGCAGCTTAGGGGCAGGGAGGGGGGTCCATGAAGCTTTCTTT. This gives the protein CASSLGAGRGVHEAFF.

The genes are TRBV7-2 and TRBJ1-5; TRBD1 matches 9 bases. The CDR3 has 14 residues. Trimming at V came to 5 bases and at J to 9 bases, leaving 8 bases not matched to a gene. Germline loops: CDR1 SGHTA, CDR2 FQGNSA. The CDR3 loop is CASSPTTGGMPQHF. The DNA for the CDR3 is TGTGCCAGCAGCCCAACGACAGGGGGAATGCCCCAGCATTTT.